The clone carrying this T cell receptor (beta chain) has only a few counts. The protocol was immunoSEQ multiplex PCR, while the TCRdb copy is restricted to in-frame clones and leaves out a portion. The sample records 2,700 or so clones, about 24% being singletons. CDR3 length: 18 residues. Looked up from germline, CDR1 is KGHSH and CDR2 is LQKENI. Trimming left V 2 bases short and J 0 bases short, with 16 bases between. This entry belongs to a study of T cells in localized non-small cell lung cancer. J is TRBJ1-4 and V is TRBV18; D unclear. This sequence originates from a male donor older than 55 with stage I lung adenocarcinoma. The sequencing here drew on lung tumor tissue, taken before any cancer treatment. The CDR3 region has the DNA TGTGCCAGCTCACCAGCGAGCCTATTAGCTTCAACTAATGAAAAACTGTTTTTT. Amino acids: CASSPASLLASTNEKLFF.